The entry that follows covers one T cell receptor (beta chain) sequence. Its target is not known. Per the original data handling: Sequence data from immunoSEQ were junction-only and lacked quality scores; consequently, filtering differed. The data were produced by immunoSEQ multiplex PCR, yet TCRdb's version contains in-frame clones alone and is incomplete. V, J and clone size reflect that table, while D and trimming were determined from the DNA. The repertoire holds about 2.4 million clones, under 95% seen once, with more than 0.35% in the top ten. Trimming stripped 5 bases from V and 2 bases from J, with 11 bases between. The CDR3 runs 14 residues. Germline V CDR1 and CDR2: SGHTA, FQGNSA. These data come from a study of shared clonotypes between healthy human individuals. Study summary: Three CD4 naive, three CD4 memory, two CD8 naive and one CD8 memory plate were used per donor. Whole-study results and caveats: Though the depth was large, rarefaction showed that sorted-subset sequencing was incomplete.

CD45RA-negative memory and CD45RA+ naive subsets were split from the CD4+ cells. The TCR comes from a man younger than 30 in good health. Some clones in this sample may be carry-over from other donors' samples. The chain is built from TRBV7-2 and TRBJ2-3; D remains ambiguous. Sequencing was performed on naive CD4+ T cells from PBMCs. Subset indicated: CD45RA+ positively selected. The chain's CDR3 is CASSPPRTTDTQYF. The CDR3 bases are TGTGCCAGCAGCCCCCCTCGAACCACAGATACGCAGTATTTT.